Below, 7 T cell receptor beta chains from the same sample are listed, as sequenced in a study of cytomegalovirus exposure and HLA in healthy donors. The study ran its PCR with 60 Vbeta and 13 Jbeta primers. Sequencing was performed with immunoSEQ multiplex PCR; in TCRdb, only in-frame clones are kept and a portion is missing. The repertoire holds 150,000 to 200,000 clones, approximately 73% seen once, with about 2.5% in the top ten. Specimen: PBMCs. These TCRs come from a woman in her thirties in good health and CMV-seropositive.

This clone has a single count. V is TRBV6-6 and J is TRBJ1-4; 7 bases line up with TRBD1. After removal of 7 bases from V and 7 bases from J, the junction contained 9 bases not matched to a gene. The CDR3 is 14 amino acids. CDR1 is MNHNY, CDR2 SVGAGI, per germline (reference sequence). CDR3 sequence reads: CASISQGEVEKLFF. CDR3 in DNA: TGTGCCAGCATCTCCCAGGGGGAGGTTGAAAAACTGTTTTTT.

The rearrangement joins TRBV4-1 to TRBJ2-1; TRBD2 matches 10 bases. Germline V lookup: CDR1 MGHRA, CDR2 YSYEKL. There are 18 residues in the CDR3. The V gene end was trimmed by 0 bases and the J gene end by 4 bases; junction bases not matched to a gene: 9. The CDR3 region has the DNA TGCGCCAGCAGCCAAGATTTTAGAGCGGGGGGGCCTTACAATGAGCAGTTCTTC. Encoded protein: CASSQDFRAGGPYNEQFF.

The genes are TRBV10-1 and TRBJ2-7; tentatively, D is TRBD2 (7 bases). Trimming took off 5 bases at V and 2 bases at J, with 13 bases between the two ends. The CDR3 loop spans 14 amino acids. The germline gives CDR1 WNHNN, CDR2 SYGVQD (reference sequence). DNA of the CDR3: TGCGCCAGCAGTACGGCGGGGGCCCCCTACGAGCAGTACTTC. Amino acid sequence: CASSTAGAPYEQYF.

Here the CDR3 reads CASSAGQGGYYEQYF. As DNA, the CDR3 is TGTGCCAGCAGTGCGGGACAGGGGGGGTACTACGAGCAGTACTTC. The chain is built from TRBV2 and TRBJ2-7; 11 nucleotides agree with TRBD1. J lost 3 bases, V lost 4 bases, and 5 bases had no gene match. Germline CDR1 is SNHLY and CDR2 is FYNNEI. The CDR3 totals 15 residues.

The rearrangement joins TRBV5-5 to TRBJ2-7; 7 bases are a match to TRBD1. Germline CDR1 reads SGHKS; CDR2 reads YYEKEE (reference sequence). With V trimmed by 4 bases and J by 4 bases, 8 bases remained unmatched. CDR3 length: 14 residues. CDR3 amino acids: CASSRGQTGYEQYF. As DNA, the CDR3 is TGTGCCAGCAGCCGGGGACAGACTGGGTACGAGCAGTACTTC.

The table lists this clone with a few counts. The chain is built from TRBV4-1 and TRBJ2-5, with TRBD1 matching 8 bases. CDR1 and CDR2 (germline): MGHRA, YSYEKL. The CDR3 is 15 amino acids. The V segment lost 0 bases and the J segment 5 bases; nucleotides outside the gene matches: 5. The CDR3 region has the DNA TGCGCCAGCAGCCAAGATCCAGGGGGCGTGGAGACCCAGTACTTC. It translates to CASSQDPGGVETQYF.

To note about this clone: In the same sample, other DNA sequences code for this CDR3. The CDR3 protein is CASSYSGRGNYGYTF. The CDR3, as DNA: TGTGCCAGCAGTTACTCGGGGAGAGGGAACTATGGCTACACCTTC. The V call is TRBV6-5, the J call TRBJ1-2; D gene ambiguous. The V end lost 0 bases, the J end lost 2 bases, and 10 bases lay between the germline ends. Germline-derived CDR1 and CDR2 are MNHEY and SVGAGI. The CDR3 runs to 15 residues.